This T cell receptor (beta chain) was sequenced for a study of vaccination and CD4 T cells after COVID-19. At the level of the study: Of the convalescent patients, who were SARS-CoV-2 positive by nasal swab PCR, fewer than 10 had mild and one severe disease. Each post-COVID sample was drawn after diagnosis, and the median interval was roughly 100 days (range 35 to 161).

A word on this clonotype: Its antigen remains unidentified. One junction end disagrees with the germline gene, perhaps due to a read error.

Study conclusions and caveats: Spike mono-reactivity was found in 304 of 307 vaccine-specific clones from convalescent patients.

The germline CDR1 and CDR2 sequences are MGHRA and YSYEKL. There are 12 residues in the CDR3. Noted time point: late sampling 161 to 241 days after vaccination in a few convalescent patients. Treatment meaning: approximately nine-day PBMC culture with coronavirus spike peptide pools or control peptides (ViraFEST assay). Cultured CD4+ T cell DNA was sequenced using the Oncomine TCR Beta short-read assay. Each CDR3 protein gets one entry after TCRdb re-called the PCR reads with MiXCR. The repertoire holds some 26,000 distinct CDR3 sequences, roughly 40% seen once, with over 4% in the top ten. This TCR came from a human donor who had recovered from COVID-19. The material sequenced was CD4+ T cells from blood, cultured in vitro, taken about 7 months after SARS-CoV-2 vaccination. The rearrangement links TRBV4-1 to TRBJ2-1; tentatively, D is TRBD1 or TRBD2 (5 bases each). CDR3 coding DNA: TGTGCCAGCAGCTTGTGGGGGAATGAGCAGTTCTTC. Encoded protein: CASSLWGNEQFF.